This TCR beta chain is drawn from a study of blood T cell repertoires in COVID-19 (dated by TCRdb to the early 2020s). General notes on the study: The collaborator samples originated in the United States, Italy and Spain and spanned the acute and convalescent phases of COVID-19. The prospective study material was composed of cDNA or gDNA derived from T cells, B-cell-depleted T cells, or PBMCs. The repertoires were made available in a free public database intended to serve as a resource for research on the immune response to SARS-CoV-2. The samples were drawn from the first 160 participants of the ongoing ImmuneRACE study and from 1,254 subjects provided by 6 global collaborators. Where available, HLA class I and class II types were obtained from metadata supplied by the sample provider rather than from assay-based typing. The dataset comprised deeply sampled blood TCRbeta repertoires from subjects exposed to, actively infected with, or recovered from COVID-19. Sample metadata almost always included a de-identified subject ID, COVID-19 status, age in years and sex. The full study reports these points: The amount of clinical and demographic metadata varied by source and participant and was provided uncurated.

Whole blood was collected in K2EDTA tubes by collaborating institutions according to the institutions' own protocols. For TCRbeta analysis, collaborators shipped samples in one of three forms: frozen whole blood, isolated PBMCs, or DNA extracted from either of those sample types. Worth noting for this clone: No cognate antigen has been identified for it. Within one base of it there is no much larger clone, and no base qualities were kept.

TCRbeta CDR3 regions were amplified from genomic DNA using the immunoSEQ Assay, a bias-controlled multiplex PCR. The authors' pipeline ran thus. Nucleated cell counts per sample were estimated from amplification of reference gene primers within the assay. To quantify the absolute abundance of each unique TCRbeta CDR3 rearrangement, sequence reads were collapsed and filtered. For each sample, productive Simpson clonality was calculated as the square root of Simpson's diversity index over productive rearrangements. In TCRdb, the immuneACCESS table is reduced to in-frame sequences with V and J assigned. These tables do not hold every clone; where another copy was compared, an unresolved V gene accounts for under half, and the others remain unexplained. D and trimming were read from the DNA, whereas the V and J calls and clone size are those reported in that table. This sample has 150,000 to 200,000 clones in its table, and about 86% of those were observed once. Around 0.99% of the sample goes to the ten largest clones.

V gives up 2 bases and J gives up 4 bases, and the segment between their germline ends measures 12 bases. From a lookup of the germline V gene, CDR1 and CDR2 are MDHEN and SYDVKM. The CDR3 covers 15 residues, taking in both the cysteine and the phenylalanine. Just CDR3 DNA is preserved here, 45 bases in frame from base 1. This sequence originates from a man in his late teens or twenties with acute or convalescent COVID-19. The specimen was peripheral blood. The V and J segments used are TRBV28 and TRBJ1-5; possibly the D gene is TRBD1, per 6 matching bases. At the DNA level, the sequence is TGTGCCAGCAGTTTAAAACAGGGAGATAATCAGCCCCAGCATTTT. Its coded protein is CASSLKQGDNQPQHF.